This T cell receptor beta chain appears in the sequencing data of a study of blood T cell repertoires in COVID-19. On the study more broadly: PBMCs, B-cell-depleted T cells, or T cells were the source of the cDNA or gDNA that made up the material.

From germline, CDR1 is LNHDA and CDR2 SQIVND (reference sequence). The CDR3 is 14 residues long. Sequenced by immunoSEQ multiplex PCR; TCRdb stores in-frame clones only, minus some. The table includes 200,000 to 250,000 clones, around 82% detected once. Details on this clone: At one end the junction does not follow the germline gene, possibly because of a read error.

The clonotype comes from a woman between 35 and 50 years old with acute COVID-19. V gene TRBV19 combines with J gene TRBJ2-1, with a tentative D call TRBD2 (5 bases). Material for sequencing was PBMCs or T cells enriched from blood (not recorded which). The CDR3 region is CASSIQLDYSKAVF. For the CDR3, the DNA is TGTGCCAGTAGTATTCAACTAGACTACTCCAAAGCGGTCTTC.